This T cell receptor (beta chain) was recorded in a study of OX40 agonist ivuxolimab in advanced cancers. For the study at large: An agonistic anti-OX40 (CD134) antibody, ivuxolimab, was used to treat the patients.

Looked up from germline, CDR1 is SGHVS and CDR2 is FNYEAQ. The CDR3 runs 18 residues. Trimming took off 4 bases at V and 5 bases at J, with 26 bases between the two ends. Patients had blood sampled at baseline and again on cycle 4 day 1 and cycle 7 day 1. On this clone itself: Its antigen is currently unknown.

Regarding the study as a whole: The antigens recognized by the expanded peripheral T cells, that is their antigen specificity, were not determined. On average, CD8+ T cells had more expanded clones than CD4+.

Generated by immunoSEQ multiplex PCR, the TCRdb table keeps only in-frame clones and is missing some. In the table there are around 66,000 clones, 85% of which are singletons. The clonotype comes from an adult with an advanced solid tumor such as melanoma, head and neck, liver or kidney cancer. The gene calls are TRBV7-6 and TRBJ1-1; TRBD1 might be the D (6 bases). Specimen: CD4+ or CD8+ T cells sorted from blood, collected in a trial of the OX40 agonist ivuxolimab. As DNA, the CDR3 is TGTGCCAGCAGCTCCCCCACGACAGGCGGCGATCCCCGAACTGAAGCTTTCTTT. Translation gives CASSSPTTGGDPRTEAFF.